Included here is one TCR beta chain sequence, with context. Trimming removed 5 bases at V and 9 bases at J, with 14 bases between. This CDR3 is built from 13 residues. Germline V gene data show CDR1 as LNHDA and CDR2 as SQIVND (reference sequence). The data belong to a study of blood T cell repertoires in COVID-19. As for the study in general: Spain, Italy and the United States supplied samples that represented acute and convalescent COVID-19. T cells, B-cell-depleted T cells, or PBMCs supplied cDNA or gDNA.

This study enrolled people aged about 18 to 100 from roughly 24 US geographic areas. Methods used by the authors: It was from reference gene primer amplification that nucleated cell counts were estimated. Assay used: immunoSEQ multiplex PCR; TCRdb lists only in-frame clones, some missing. D and trimming were read from the DNA, whereas the V and J calls and clone size are those reported in that table. The repertoire holds 300,000 to 500,000 clones, around 90% seen once, with roughly 1.9% in the top ten. The TCR was taken from a middle-aged woman with acute COVID-19. The rearrangement joins TRBV19 to TRBJ1-5; D unresolved. The sample consisted of PBMCs or T cells enriched from blood (not recorded which). CDR3 sequence: CASSQQTRSPQHF. In DNA form, the CDR3 reads TGTGCCAGTAGTCAACAGACTAGGTCGCCCCAGCATTTT.